The next 20 T cell receptor beta chains were all read from a single sample in a study of blood T cell repertoires in COVID-19. Clones were read by immunoSEQ multiplex PCR, and TCRdb kept only the in-frame ones, dropping some. This sample yields around 300,000 clones, of which about nine tenths are seen a single time; less than 3.5% belongs to the top ten. Sequencing was carried out using peripheral blood. Receptors originate from a woman between 25 and 40 years old with COVID-19, enrolled during active disease.

The chain uses TRBV24-1 and TRBJ1-5; TRBD1 might be the D (5 bases). This CDR3 has 13 residues. Germline V gene data show CDR1 as KGHDR and CDR2 as SFDVKD. V gave up 7 bases and J gave up 3 bases, with 9 bases separating them. The chain's CDR3 is CATSGGNNQPQHF. The DNA of the CDR3 is TGTGCCACCAGCGGGGGGAACAATCAGCCCCAGCATTTT.

This rearrangement joins TRBV3-1 (or the pseudogene TRBV3-2) to TRBJ2-3; 11 nucleotides line up with TRBD2. The CDR3 length is 17 residues. The germline V gene encodes CDR1 LGHDT and CDR2 YNNKEL (reference sequence). V lost 0 bases to trimming and J lost 2 bases; unmatched junction nucleotides: 4. The CDR3 bases are TGTGCCAGCAGCCAAGACCTAGCGGGAGGATACACAGATACGCAGTATTTT. Protein: CASSQDLAGGYTDTQYF.

The gene calls are TRBV27 and TRBJ2-6, with a possible D match to TRBD1 (5 bases). The CDR3 totals 18 residues. V lost 4 bases and J 0 bases, leaving 16 bases between the germline ends. Germline loops: CDR1 MNHEY, CDR2 SMNVEV (reference sequence). The CDR3 protein is CASSYEAPRGSGANVLTF. DNA for the CDR3: TGTGCCAGCAGTTATGAGGCCCCTAGGGGCTCTGGGGCCAACGTCCTGACTTTC.

Comment on this clone: Other DNA sequences in this sample translate to the same CDR3. CDR3 nucleotides: TGTGCCAGTAGTATATCGGGTGGTGAGCAGTTCTTC. It translates to CASSISGGEQFF. The chain uses TRBV19 and TRBJ2-1, with no clear D. Trimming left V 2 bases short and J 9 bases short, with 8 bases between. Germline-derived CDR1 and CDR2 are LNHDA and SQIVND (reference sequence). CDR3 length equals 12 residues.

The chain carries TRBV5-4 and TRBJ2-1; TRBD2 matches at 8 bases. Losses at the gene ends were 3 bases for V and 8 bases for J; bases not matched to a gene: 7. Germline V gives CDR1 SGHNT, CDR2 YYREEE (reference sequence). CDR3 size: 14 residues. CDR3 amino acids: CASSSGTRGYEQFF. The CDR3, as DNA: TGTGCCAGCAGCTCCGGGACTAGGGGCTATGAGCAGTTCTTC.

V is TRBV30 and J is TRBJ1-2; tentative D call: TRBD1 (6 bases). Germline V gives CDR1 GTSNPN, CDR2 SVGIG (reference sequence). The CDR3 is made up of 14 amino acids. Trimming left V 3 bases short and J 4 bases short, with 15 bases between. The CDR3 protein is CAWRPQQGPYGYTF. The CDR3 nucleotides are TGTGCCTGGAGACCTCAACAGGGCCCCTATGGCTACACCTTC.

Written as DNA, the CDR3 is TGTGCCAGTAGTATGGGGCGGTTGAACACTGAAGCTTTCTTT. Translating it yields CASSMGRLNTEAFF. V usage is TRBV19 and J usage is TRBJ1-1, with D tentatively TRBD1 (5 bases). The CDR3 runs 14 residues. Trimming left V 3 bases short and J 0 bases short, with 8 bases between. Germline assignment: CDR1 LNHDA and CDR2 SQIVND (reference sequence).

CDR3 amino acids: CASSLPWQGRSYGYTF. The DNA for the CDR3 is TGTGCCAGCAGCCTACCCTGGCAGGGGCGATCCTATGGCTACACCTTC. The chain recombines TRBV7-2 with TRBJ1-2, with D possibly being TRBD1 (6 bases). The germline V and J ends were trimmed by 5 bases and 4 bases, with 20 bases remaining between them. Germline V lookup: CDR1 SGHTA, CDR2 FQGNSA. CDR3 length: 16 residues.

V gene TRBV6-5 combines with J gene TRBJ2-7, with a weak D call TRBD2 (5 bases). Germline V gives CDR1 MNHEY, CDR2 SVGAGI. V lost 2 bases and J lost 1, with 12 bases in between. This CDR3 is 15 amino acids long. CDR3 nucleotides: TGTGCCAGCAGTTACGTGGGCGGCGGGTCCTACGAGCAGTACTTC. Its protein is CASSYVGGGSYEQYF.

The J gene is TRBJ1-1, the V gene TRBV30, with D tentatively TRBD1 (5 bases). CDR1 and CDR2 from the germline V gene are GTSNPN and SVGIG (reference sequence). The CDR3 is made up of 13 amino acids. The V end was cut by 3 bases, the J end by 3 bases, with 11 bases between. The CDR3 loop reads CAWRSGGYTEAFF. CDR3 bases: TGTGCCTGGAGATCCGGGGGGTACACTGAAGCTTTCTTT.

This rearrangement joins TRBV6-5 to TRBJ1-1; D is unresolved. Trimming took off 4 bases at V and 3 bases at J, with 12 bases between the two ends. Germline V gene sequence: CDR1 MNHEY, CDR2 SVGAGI. The CDR3 is 14 amino acids. The CDR3 loop reads CASSLASQDTEAFF. CDR3 sequence (DNA): TGTGCCAGCAGTTTGGCATCGCAGGACACTGAAGCTTTCTTT.

This clone came up once. The chain combines TRBV19 with TRBJ1-4, with TRBD1 matching 7 bases. The junction had 3 bases not matched to a gene; V was cut back by 3 bases and J by 2 bases. This CDR3 spans 15 amino acids. In germline, CDR1 is LNHDA, CDR2 SQIVND (reference sequence). CDR3 coding DNA: TGTGCCAGTAGTATCTGGGGACAGACTAATGAAAAACTGTTTTTT. Protein product: CASSIWGQTNEKLFF.

The rearrangement links TRBV6-5 to TRBJ1-5, with D maybe TRBD1 (5 bases). CDR1 is MNHEY and CDR2 is SVGAGI in the germline V gene. With 4 bases removed from V and 4 bases from J, the gap between germline ends came to 14 bases. The CDR3 loop spans 15 amino acids. The CDR3 here is CASSSLGQVNQPQHF. DNA of the CDR3: TGTGCCAGCAGTTCTCTGGGGCAGGTAAATCAGCCCCAGCATTTT.

This sequence joins TRBV19 and TRBJ1-2; 8 positions match TRBD1. The J segment lost 8 bases and the V segment lost 3 bases, leaving 8 bases of the junction unmatched. CDR3 length: 14 residues. The germline CDR1 and CDR2 sequences are LNHDA and SQIVND (reference sequence). Written as DNA, the CDR3 is TGTGCCAGTAGTATCCTTCGACAGGGGTCGGGCTACACCTTC. As protein: CASSILRQGSGYTF.

The gene calls are TRBV9 and TRBJ2-6; 7 nucleotides match TRBD1. J was trimmed by 0 bases and V by 0 bases; bases with no gene match: 6. This CDR3 is 18 amino acids long. Looked up from germline, CDR1 is SGDLS and CDR2 is YYNGEE. The CDR3 nucleotides are TGTGCCAGCAGCGTAGGTAACAGGGGCGACTCTGGGGCCAACGTCCTGACTTTC. Translation gives CASSVGNRGDSGANVLTF.

The chain uses TRBV7-9 and TRBJ2-5, with D unclear. The CDR3 covers 15 residues. Germline lookup yields CDR1 SEHNR and CDR2 FQNEAQ (reference sequence). Between the trimmed V and J ends, which lost 3 bases and 2 bases, there was a span of 13 bases. The CDR3 bases are TGTGCCAGCAGCTTCCCCACTATCGGACAAGAGACCCAGTACTTC. As protein: CASSFPTIGQETQYF. Looking up the rest from reference TRBV7-9 and TRBJ2-5 gives the full variable domain: DTGVSQNPRHKITKRGQNVTFRCDPISEHNRLYWYRQTLGQGPEFLTYFQNEAQLEKSRLLSDRFSAERPKGSFSTLEIQRTEQGDSAMYLCASSFPTIGQETQYFGPGTRLLVL.

This chain joins TRBV11-2 and TRBJ2-3, with 10 bases that match TRBD2. After removal of 1 base from V and 2 bases from J, the junction contained 6 bases not matched to a gene. The CDR3 covers 17 residues. In germline, CDR1 is SGHAT, CDR2 FQNNGV. The CDR3 reads CASSLAAGGRNTDTQYF. In nucleotides, the CDR3 is TGTGCCAGCAGCTTAGCAGCGGGAGGGCGAAACACAGATACGCAGTATTTT.

The chain joins TRBV5-1 to TRBJ1-1; 7 bases align to TRBD1. Germline loops: CDR1 SGHRS, CDR2 YFSETQ. The CDR3 sequence is 14 residues long. V shed 4 bases and J 6 bases; nucleotides not matched to a gene: 9. This chain's CDR3 is CASSLVRDRAEAFF. The CDR3 DNA reads as TGCGCCAGCAGCCTCGTCCGGGACAGAGCTGAAGCTTTCTTT. The entire variable domain, with the rest obtained from reference TRBV5-1 and TRBJ1-1, is as follows: KAGVTQTPRYLIKTRGQQVTLSCSPISGHRSVSWYQQTPGQGLQFLFEYFSETQRNKGNFPGRFSGRQFSNSRSEMNVSTLELGDSALYLCASSLVRDRAEAFFGQGTRLTVV.

The chain carries TRBV5-8 and TRBJ2-5; 7 bases are shared with TRBD2. CDR3 length: 13 residues. CDR1 is SGHTS, CDR2 YDEGEE, per germline. J gave up 5 bases and V 6 bases, and 7 bases lay outside the gene matches. CDR3 amino acids: CASNPGGGETQYF. CDR3 DNA sequence: TGTGCCAGCAACCCCGGCGGGGGTGAGACCCAGTACTTC.

V gene TRBV5-1 combines with J gene TRBJ2-5, with TRBD2 matching over 9 bases. From germline, CDR1 is SGHRS and CDR2 YFSETQ. The length of the CDR3 is 16 residues. The V and J ends lost 4 bases and 4 bases, in that order; junction bases with no gene match: 11. CDR3 protein: CASSLSGSLTGETQYF. CDR3 sequence (DNA): TGCGCCAGCAGCCTTAGCGGGAGTCTCACTGGAGAGACCCAGTACTTC.